This record looks at one T cell receptor (beta chain) sequence and its context. This entry is derived from a study of OX40 agonist ivuxolimab in advanced cancers. Across the whole study: Dose-escalation patients were diagnosed with hepatocellular carcinoma, melanoma, renal cell cancer or head and neck cancer.

V shed 0 bases and J shed 5 bases, with 11 bases lying between them. In germline, CDR1 is SGDLS, CDR2 YYNGEE. There are 14 residues in the CDR3. The table came from immunoSEQ multiplex PCR; TCRdb's copy has only in-frame clones and leaves some out. The data show fewer than 120,000 clones, 89% seen once. Source: CD4+ or CD8+ T cells sorted from blood, taken in a trial of the OX40 agonist ivuxolimab. The source of this sequence is an adult with an advanced solid tumor such as melanoma, head and neck, liver or kidney cancer. V gene TRBV9 combines with J gene TRBJ1-1, with a tentative D call TRBD1 (5 bases). This CDR3 reads CASSVEPGMTEAFF. CDR3 sequence (DNA): TGTGCCAGCAGCGTAGAGCCAGGGATGACTGAAGCTTTCTTT.